This TCR beta chain was obtained from a study of OX40 agonist ivuxolimab in advanced cancers. Study information: Patients' therapy was ivuxolimab, an antibody that acts as an agonist of OX40 (CD134).

This clone was counted a single time. CDR3 length: 14 residues. Trimming cost V 0 bases and J 3 bases, with 9 bases left between them. CDR1 is MNHEY and CDR2 is SMNVEV in the germline V gene (reference sequence). Generated by immunoSEQ multiplex PCR, the TCRdb table keeps only in-frame clones and is missing some. The top ten clones hold roughly 5.9% of a sample with tens of thousands of clones, around 90% of them seen once. This TCR was sampled from an adult with an advanced solid tumor such as melanoma, head and neck, liver or kidney cancer. The gene calls are TRBV27 and TRBJ2-7, with no clear D. Sequenced here: CD4+ or CD8+ T cells sorted from blood, sampled in a trial of the OX40 agonist ivuxolimab. This chain's CDR3 is CASSLSTAHYEQYF. The CDR3 DNA follows: TGTGCCAGCAGTTTATCCACAGCCCACTACGAGCAGTACTTC.